This T cell receptor beta chain appears in the sequencing data of a study of CD8+ T cells in alopecia areata. General observations from the study: Alphabeta T cells residing in normal skin are also sequenced in scalp samples.

Comment on this clone: Its antigen remains unknown.

Once RNA had been extracted, it was reverse transcribed into cDNA to act as the sequencing template. Only in-frame clones appear in the TCRdb table, and some are missing; sequencing was by immunoSEQ multiplex PCR. The table has 190,000 or so clones, roughly 50% seen once. Specified treatment: oral pan-JAK inhibitor, 5-10 mg twice daily. The sample consisted of CD8+ T cells sorted from blood, taken at week 24, from a patient treated with tofacitinib. The clonotype was recovered from a human donor with alopecia areata.

CDR3 residues: CASSDALGYEQYF. The DNA of the CDR3 is TGTGCCAGCAGTGATGCCTTAGGGTACGAGCAGTACTTC. V usage is TRBV6-1 and J usage is TRBJ2-7; D remains unclear. Germline CDR1 reads MNHNS; CDR2 reads SASEGT. The CDR3 has 13 residues. Trimming removed 3 bases at V and 4 bases at J, with 10 bases between.